This T cell receptor beta chain is from a study of blood T cell repertoires in COVID-19. On the study more broadly: Donors in Cohort 3 counted as recovered after two negative PCRs, clearance, or symptom resolution. PBMCs, B-cell-depleted T cells, or T cells provided the cDNA or gDNA that made up the material.

Produced via immunoSEQ multiplex PCR; TCRdb's table is partial and in-frame only. This table has more than 300,000 clones, approximately 87% appearing once. Participant-reported clinical history was the basis for cohort assignment. CDR3 length: 14 amino acids. V lost 4 bases to trimming and J lost 6 bases; unmatched junction nucleotides: 8. Germline V lookup: CDR1 SGHRS, CDR2 YFSETQ. The V gene is TRBV5-1, the J gene TRBJ1-2; 8 positions match TRBD1. This clonotype was sampled from a man aged 35-49 years in a cohort exposed to, infected with or recovered from COVID-19 (not recorded which). The source material was PBMCs or T cells enriched from blood (not recorded which). The CDR3 is CASSERTGRDGYTF. CDR3 sequence (DNA): TGCGCCAGCAGCGAACGGACAGGGAGGGATGGCTACACCTTC.